This entry lists 27 T cell receptor beta chains sequenced from one sample in a study of blood T cell repertoires in COVID-19. Repertoires were generated with immunoSEQ multiplex PCR, while TCRdb's copy carries only in-frame clones and drops some. The sample yields about 110,000 clones, approximately 85% seen once. Input material: peripheral blood. All receptors come from a woman aged 60-75 years with acute or convalescent COVID-19.

CDR3 protein: CASSFPRTRLHYNEQFF. The CDR3 coding sequence is TGTGCCAGCAGCTTCCCGAGGACTCGCCTCCATTACAATGAGCAGTTCTTC. This chain joins TRBV7-9 and TRBJ2-1; a weak D match, TRBD2 (5 bases). Germline CDR1 SEHNR, CDR2 FQNEAQ (reference sequence). Trimming cost V 3 bases and J 4 bases, with 19 bases left between them. This CDR3 comprises 17 residues.

This clone has at least ten counts. The chain employs TRBV4-3 and TRBJ2-7; D uncertain. The CDR3 has 14 residues. Germline V lookup: CDR1 LGHNA, CDR2 YSLEER. The V and J ends lost 1 base and 2 bases respectively, with 9 bases between them. The chain's CDR3 is CASSQGAFTYEQYF. Here the CDR3 DNA reads TGCGCCAGCAGCCAAGGGGCATTTACCTACGAGCAGTACTTC.

J is TRBJ1-2 and V is TRBV4-1, with a tentative D call TRBD1 (6 bases). From germline, CDR1 is MGHRA and CDR2 YSYEKL. Trimming cost V 0 bases and J 2 bases, with 10 bases left between them. This CDR3 spans 15 amino acids. CDR3 nucleotide sequence: TGCGCCAGCAGCCAAGACCACGGACAGAACTATGGCTACACCTTC. Translation gives CASSQDHGQNYGYTF.

The chain has TRBV6-2 or TRBV6-3 and TRBJ2-3; 10 positions match TRBD2. Trimming removed 6 bases from V and 2 bases from J; junction bases left unmatched: 2. From germline, CDR1 is MNHEY and CDR2 SVGEGT. The CDR3 is 14 amino acids. The CDR3 DNA sequence: TGTGCCAGCAGCCTAGCGGGGGTCACAGATACGCAGTATTTT. Its protein product is CASSLAGVTDTQYF.

The chain links TRBV24-1 to TRBJ2-3; TRBD2 might be the D (5 bases). The V and J ends lost 5 bases and 6 bases respectively, with 8 bases between them. The germline V gene encodes CDR1 KGHDR and CDR2 SFDVKD. The CDR3 runs 12 residues. In DNA form, the CDR3 reads TGTGCCACCAGTGGGACTTCGGATACGCAGTATTTT. As protein: CATSGTSDTQYF.

CDR3 coding DNA: TGTGCCAGCTCACCACCGGGACAGGGGGGCAACTATGGCTACACCTTC. Translating gives CASSPPGQGGNYGYTF. This chain joins TRBV18 and TRBJ1-2, with 11 bases identical to TRBD1. The V gene end was trimmed by 0 bases and the J gene end by 2 bases; junction bases not matched to a gene: 2. Germline assignment: CDR1 KGHSH and CDR2 LQKENI. CDR3 length: 16 amino acids.

The chain couples TRBV5-1 to TRBJ2-5, with unresolved D. The CDR3 is made up of 15 amino acids. The ends were cut back, 0 bases at V and 4 bases at J, with 13 bases in the middle. CDR1 and CDR2 from the germline V gene are SGHRS and YFSETQ. This CDR3 reads CASSLERPGSETQYF. Here the CDR3 DNA reads TGCGCCAGCAGCTTGGAGCGCCCCGGGTCAGAGACCCAGTACTTC.

The chain is built from TRBV4-1 and TRBJ2-5; D is perhaps TRBD1 (5 bases). The germline V and J ends were trimmed by 4 bases and 1 base, with 13 bases remaining between them. This CDR3 is 15 amino acids long. Germline CDR1 and CDR2: MGHRA and YSYEKL. CDR3 sequence (DNA): TGCGCCAGCAGCCCACTAACCCAGGGCCAAGAGACCCAGTACTTC. Encoded protein: CASSPLTQGQETQYF.

This clone was detected only once. This rearrangement joins TRBV2 to TRBJ2-1, with 10 bases aligning to TRBD2. The CDR3 contains 15 residues. Germline CDR1 reads SNHLY; CDR2 reads FYNNEI. The V and J ends lost 4 bases and 8 bases, in that order; junction bases with no gene match: 8. CDR3 nucleotides: TGTGCCAGCAGTGGCGGGGCTAGCGGGGGTGATGAGCAGTTCTTC. The encoded protein is CASSGGASGGDEQFF. Using reference TRBV2 and TRBJ2-1 for the parts outside the CDR3, the full variable domain is EPEVTQTPSHQVTQMGQEVILRCVPISNHLYFYWYRQILGQKVEFLVSFYNNEISEKSEIFDDQFSVERPDGSNFTLKIRSTKLEDSAMYFCASSGGASGGDEQFFGPGTRLTVL.

V is TRBV11-3 and J is TRBJ1-1; no definite D call. V gave up 3 bases and J gave up 0 bases, with 5 bases separating them. The CDR3 has 13 residues. The V gene's germline CDR1 is SGHNT and CDR2 YENEEA. The CDR3 coding sequence is TGTGCCAGCAGCTTGGCGGTGAACACTGAAGCTTTCTTT. As protein: CASSLAVNTEAFF.

This clone was detected a few times. The chain is built from TRBV6-4 and TRBJ1-4; 11 positions agree with TRBD1. The germline CDR1 and CDR2 sequences are MRHNA and SNTAGT. The J segment lost 6 bases and the V segment lost 8 bases, leaving 2 bases of the junction unmatched. The CDR3 is 13 residues long. CDR3 sequence reads: CASEDRGHEKLFF. The DNA of the CDR3 is TGTGCCAGCGAGGACAGGGGGCATGAAAAACTGTTTTTT.

This clone was seen a handful of times. The J gene is TRBJ2-7, the V gene TRBV13, with D unclear. Per germline, CDR1 PRHDT and CDR2 FYEKMQ (reference sequence). This CDR3 has 15 amino acids. V dropped 5 bases and J dropped 2 bases, with 16 bases sitting between them. The CDR3: CASSPRARATYEQYF. DNA for the CDR3: TGTGCCAGCAGCCCCCGTGCCCGAGCCACCTACGAGCAGTACTTC. Combining the CDR3 with reference TRBV13 and TRBJ2-7 gives the whole variable domain AAGVIQSPRHLIKEKRETATLKCYPIPRHDTVYWYQQGPGQDPQFLISFYEKMQSDKGSIPDRFSAQQFSDYHSELNMSSLELGDSALYFCASSPRARATYEQYFGPGTRLTVT.

The rearrangement links TRBV9 to TRBJ1-4; TRBD1 agrees at 7 bases. This CDR3 has 18 residues. The ends lost 3 bases at V and 4 bases at J; junction bases unmatched: 15. In germline, CDR1 is SGDLS, CDR2 YYNGEE. CDR3 nucleotide sequence: TGTGCCAGCAGCGCCGGCTCTAAAACAGGGGATGGTAATGAAAAACTGTTTTTT. Its protein is CASSAGSKTGDGNEKLFF.

The chain carries TRBV3-1 (or the pseudogene TRBV3-2) and TRBJ2-7, with TRBD1 matching 8 bases. Germline V gene sequence: CDR1 LGHDT, CDR2 YNNKEL (reference sequence). This CDR3 is 15 amino acids long. V was clipped by 4 bases and J by 2 bases; unmatched bases: 7. Here the CDR3 DNA reads TGTGCCAGCAGCCGACAGGGGTGGGGGACCTACGAGCAGTACTTC. It translates to CASSRQGWGTYEQYF.

This clone came up a few times. The chain has TRBV19 and TRBJ1-3; D call uncertain. Germline V gene sequence: CDR1 LNHDA, CDR2 SQIVND (reference sequence). There are 18 residues in the CDR3. The CDR3 reads CANTPLPPGNVGKGTIYF. The CDR3 DNA reads as TGTGCAAATACCCCCCTCCCTCCCGGGAACGTCGGGAAGGGCACCATATATTTT.

The chain carries TRBV5-4 and TRBJ2-5; the match to TRBD2 covers 7 bases. The CDR3 covers 16 residues. The trim removed 0 bases at V and 0 bases at J, leaving 5 bases unmatched. Germline V gives CDR1 SGHNT, CDR2 YYREEE (reference sequence). CDR3 amino acids: CASSLGSGAYQETQYF. CDR3 nucleotides: TGTGCCAGCAGCTTGGGGAGCGGGGCGTACCAAGAGACCCAGTACTTC.

This chain connects TRBV28 to TRBJ1-5; tentatively, D is TRBD1 (5 bases). The CDR3 is made up of 17 amino acids. CDR1 is MDHEN, CDR2 SYDVKM, per germline. V was cut by 2 bases and J by 1 base, with 15 bases left in between. CDR3 coding DNA: TGTGCCAGCAGTTTAGACCGAGGACACGGAAGCAATCAGCCCCAGCATTTT. This sequence encodes CASSLDRGHGSNQPQHF.

The chain links TRBV6-5 to TRBJ2-5; D may be TRBD1 (7 bases). V lost 6 bases and J 3 bases, leaving 17 bases between the germline ends. Germline CDR1 reads MNHEY; CDR2 reads SVGAGI. The CDR3 loop spans 15 amino acids. CDR3 loop: CASRHPGGLEETQYF. In DNA, the CDR3 is TGTGCCAGCAGGCATCCAGGGGGACTCGAAGAGACCCAGTACTTC.

The V gene is TRBV15, the J gene TRBJ1-5, with a weak D call TRBD1 (6 bases). V was clipped by 0 bases and J by 1 base, with 16 bases between them. This CDR3 is built from 18 residues. Germline assignment: CDR1 LNHNV and CDR2 YYDKDF (reference sequence). CDR3 region: CATSREPTGSGSNQPQHF. The CDR3 DNA reads as TGTGCCACCAGCAGAGAGCCTACAGGGTCGGGAAGCAATCAGCCCCAGCATTTT.

The V and J genes are TRBV2 and TRBJ2-7; TRBD2 matches at 7 bases. CDR3 size: 15 residues. The V gene end was trimmed by 3 bases and the J gene end by 6 bases; junction bases not matched to a gene: 11. Germline CDR1 and CDR2: SNHLY and FYNNEI. CDR3 residues: CASSDLADRAGEQYF. CDR3 coding DNA: TGTGCCAGCAGTGACCTAGCGGACCGGGCGGGCGAGCAGTACTTC.

The chain links TRBV28 to TRBJ1-2; 7 positions agree with TRBD1. The CDR3 is made up of 13 amino acids. Germline CDR1 is MDHEN and CDR2 is SYDVKM. Germline trimming cut 6 bases from V and 8 bases from J; bases unmatched to any gene: 9. DNA of the CDR3: TGTGCCAGCAGACCGGACAGGTCATGGGGCTACACCTTC. Amino acids: CASRPDRSWGYTF.

V gene TRBV24-1 combines with J gene TRBJ2-7; D gene uncertain. CDR1 is KGHDR, CDR2 SFDVKD, per germline. The CDR3 is 16 amino acids. The V and J ends lost 5 bases and 1 base respectively, with 17 bases between them. The CDR3 coding sequence is TGTGCCACCAGTGCCAGTGGCCGCGGAAGGTCCTACGAGCAGTACTTC. Protein: CATSASGRGRSYEQYF.

This clone was observed many times. Here the CDR3 reads CASSPRQGGYGYTF. CDR3 in DNA: TGCGCCAGCAGCCCCCGACAGGGAGGTTATGGCTACACCTTC. The rearrangement links TRBV4-1 to TRBJ1-2; 7 nucleotides line up with TRBD1. From germline, CDR1 is MGHRA and CDR2 YSYEKL. The trim removed 4 bases at V and 5 bases at J, leaving 7 bases unmatched. The CDR3 has 14 amino acids.

The J gene is TRBJ1-2, the V gene TRBV4-3; TRBD1 matches at 9 bases. After removal of 5 bases from V and 11 bases from J, the junction contained 15 bases not matched to a gene. The CDR3 extends over 15 amino acids. The germline CDR1 and CDR2 sequences are LGHNA and YSLEER. The CDR3 here is CASSGSGQGAMRYTF. The DNA of the CDR3 is TGCGCCAGCAGCGGTTCGGGACAGGGTGCTATGAGGTACACCTTC.

This rearrangement joins TRBV7-2 to TRBJ1-4, with D uncertain. CDR3 size: 13 residues. The germline V and J ends were trimmed by 3 bases and 4 bases, with 6 bases remaining between them. The germline V gene has CDR1 SGHTA and CDR2 FQGNSA. DNA of the CDR3: TGTGCCAGCAGCTTCCAGGTTAATGAAAAACTGTTTTTT. The encoded protein is CASSFQVNEKLFF.

The chain recombines TRBV6-2 or TRBV6-3 with TRBJ2-2, with 7 bases that match TRBD1. The CDR3 consists of 16 residues. The ends lost 7 bases at V and 0 bases at J; junction bases unmatched: 8. Germline V gives CDR1 MNHEY, CDR2 SVGEGT. DNA for the CDR3: TGTGCCAGCACCCCTCCGGGACAGACGAACACCGGGGAGCTGTTTTTT. As protein: CASTPPGQTNTGELFF.

The CDR3 loop is CASSEQGQETQYF. The CDR3 region has the DNA TGTGCCAGCAGCGAACAGGGCCAAGAGACCCAGTACTTC. The genes are TRBV5-6 and TRBJ2-5; perhaps TRBD1 as D (6 bases). V gave up 4 bases and J gave up 1 base, with 8 bases separating them. The germline CDR1 and CDR2 sequences are SGHDT and YYEEEE. This CDR3 comprises 13 residues.